This T cell receptor (beta chain) is from a study of cytomegalovirus exposure and HLA in healthy donors. Study-wide context: Unique TCRs from HLA-typed donors, about 78 million of them, were held in an early data release. Study-wide results and caveats: In an earlier analysis, productive rearrangement rates for most beta V segments clustered near 87% or 30%. In a later analysis, most CMV-associated TCR beta chains appeared HLA-restricted. The authors listed 150 to 200 TCR beta chains as cytomegalovirus-associated.

The V gene's germline CDR1 is SGDLS and CDR2 YYNGEE. The CDR3 length is 14 residues. V gave up 0 bases and J gave up 7 bases, with 11 bases separating them. In the PCR, 60 Vbeta and 13 Jbeta primers were used. Libraries were prepared by immunoSEQ multiplex PCR; TCRdb keeps only in-frame clonotypes and omits some of them. The profile shows about 130,000 clones, about 80% of them singletons. With respect to this clone: Its cognate antigen is unknown.

Sequenced material: PBMCs. The gene calls are TRBV9 and TRBJ1-5, with D tentatively TRBD1 (5 bases). The sequence derives from a man under 40 in good health and CMV-seronegative. The chain's CDR3 is CASSVGVQGQPQHF. CDR3 in DNA: TGTGCCAGCAGCGTAGGGGTTCAGGGACAGCCCCAGCATTTT.